The clone carrying this T cell receptor (beta chain) was observed a few times. The target antigen is unknown. MiXCR was run by TCRdb on the 5' RACE reads, yielding one entry per CDR3 protein. The sample lists hundreds of thousands of distinct CDR3 sequences, 10% to 15% occurring once. The sample originates from a study of CD8 T cells in ankylosing spondylitis. This CDR3 contains 15 residues. CDR1 is MNHEY, CDR2 SVGEGT, per germline. Trimming shortened V by 2 bases and J by 4 bases, and 15 bases separated the two germline ends. General study findings and limits: Typical of ankylosing spondylitis blood, it appeared, was a TCR beta motif of fewer than 10 highly homologous variants.

Input material: blood, either unsorted or a sorted T cell fraction (not recorded which). The chain is built from TRBV6-2 or TRBV6-3 and TRBJ2-7; TRBD1 is a possible D gene (6 bases). The sequence was obtained from a male donor with ankylosing spondylitis. CDR3 sequence (DNA): TGTGCCAGCAGTTACCATGTCCGGACAGCTTACGAGCAGTACTTC. Translated, it gives CASSYHVRTAYEQYF.